The 20 T cell receptor beta chains listed next were all sequenced from one sample in a study of early T cells in non-severe SARS-CoV-2 infection. A single record per CDR3 protein comes from TCRdb applying MiXCR to the 5' RACE reads. The table has approximately 70,000 distinct CDR3 sequences, 9% to 10% seen once. The starting material was whole blood, obtained at baseline. The receptors derive from an adult who was a healthcare worker with PCR-confirmed SARS-CoV-2 infection or an uninfected control (not recorded which).

This clonotype came up many times. V gene TRBV28 combines with J gene TRBJ1-5, with D maybe TRBD1 (6 bases). Germline CDR1 MDHEN, CDR2 SYDVKM. Between the trimmed V and J ends, which lost 7 bases and 5 bases, there was a span of 9 bases. This CDR3 spans 12 amino acids. DNA of the CDR3: TGTGCCAGCAACAGGGAAGATCAGCCCCAGCATTTT. It encodes CASNREDQPQHF.

A few counts support this clonotype. The chain has TRBV5-1 and TRBJ2-3; TRBD1 might be the D (5 bases). This CDR3 is 15 amino acids long. Deletions cut 2 bases from V and 1 base from J, with 11 bases between. Germline-derived CDR1 and CDR2 are SGHRS and YFSETQ. The CDR3 sequence: CASSFSGRGTDTQYF. The CDR3 nucleotides read TGCGCCAGCAGCTTTAGTGGCAGGGGCACAGATACGCAGTATTTT.

The chain recombines TRBV11-2 with TRBJ1-2, with D possibly TRBD1 on 5 matching bases. The V gene's germline CDR1 is SGHAT and CDR2 FQNNGV. The CDR3 has 15 amino acids. Trimming removed 5 bases from V and 4 bases from J, with 17 bases in between. The CDR3 DNA reads as TGTGCCAGCAGCCCCTGGGGCAGCGCCTTCTATGGCTACACCTTC. This encodes CASSPWGSAFYGYTF.

This clonotype showed up just a few times. This chain joins TRBV18 and TRBJ1-6; D possibly corresponds to TRBD1 (6 bases). CDR1 and CDR2 (germline): KGHSH, LQKENI. V shed 0 bases and J shed 7 bases, with 10 bases lying between them. The CDR3 runs 15 residues. As DNA, the CDR3 is TGTGCCAGCTCACCACCGGGACACCAAAATTCACCCCTCCACTTT. Translation gives CASSPPGHQNSPLHF. Together with reference TRBV18 and TRBJ1-6, the CDR3 gives the full variable domain: NAGVMQNPRHLVRRRGQEARLRCSPMKGHSHVYWYRQLPEEGLKFMVYLQKENIIDESGMPKERFSAEFPKEGPSILRIQQVVRGDSAAYFCASSPPGHQNSPLHFGNGTRLTVT.

V gene TRBV5-1 combines with J gene TRBJ2-7; no clear D gene. The germline V and J ends were trimmed by 2 bases and 4 bases, with 7 bases remaining between them. The germline CDR1 and CDR2 sequences are SGHRS and YFSETQ. This CDR3 is 12 amino acids long. The CDR3 protein is CASSFREYEQYF. The DNA for the CDR3 is TGCGCCAGCAGCTTCCGAGAGTACGAGCAGTACTTC. The full variable domain, in which reference TRBV5-1 and TRBJ2-7 provide the parts outside the CDR3, is KAGVTQTPRYLIKTRGQQVTLSCSPISGHRSVSWYQQTPGQGLQFLFEYFSETQRNKGNFPGRFSGRQFSNSRSEMNVSTLELGDSALYLCASSFREYEQYFGPGTRLTVT.

This chain joins TRBV2 and TRBJ1-4; the D gene is possibly TRBD1 (6 bases). Trimming pared 1 base from V and 5 bases from J, leaving 11 bases between. This CDR3 region has 15 residues. CDR1 SNHLY and CDR2 FYNNEI come from the germline V gene. CDR3 in amino acids: CASSEVGGPNEKLFF. The CDR3 DNA is TGTGCCAGCAGTGAAGTGGGGGGGCCGAATGAAAAACTGTTTTTT. The full variable domain, its missing parts supplied by reference TRBV2 and TRBJ1-4, is EPEVTQTPSHQVTQMGQEVILRCVPISNHLYFYWYRQILGQKVEFLVSFYNNEISEKSEIFDDQFSVERPDGSNFTLKIRSTKLEDSAMYFCASSEVGGPNEKLFFGSGTQLSVL.

This clonotype was counted a few times. This sequence joins TRBV7-9 and TRBJ2-7, with D possibly being TRBD2 (6 bases). The CDR3 is made up of 14 amino acids. Trimming cost V 1 base and J 2 bases, with 9 bases left between them. CDR1 and CDR2 from the germline V gene are SEHNR and FQNEAQ (reference sequence). CDR3 protein: CASSLDGGPYEQYF. Written as DNA, the CDR3 is TGTGCCAGCAGCTTAGACGGGGGACCCTACGAGCAGTACTTC.

This clonotype was detected only a few times. This rearrangement joins TRBV5-4 to TRBJ1-1, with 8 bases fitting TRBD1. V shed 0 bases and J 0 bases; nucleotides not matched to a gene: 7. Germline CDR1 reads SGHNT; CDR2 reads YYREEE (reference sequence). This CDR3 region has 17 residues. The chain's CDR3 is CASSLEGQVSMNTEAFF. The CDR3 nucleotides are TGTGCCAGCAGCTTGGAGGGACAGGTATCGATGAACACTGAAGCTTTCTTT.

The chain carries TRBV7-2 and TRBJ2-7; D may correspond to TRBD1 or TRBD2 (5 bases each). V shed 4 bases and J shed 0 bases, with 13 bases lying between them. This CDR3 has 15 amino acids. CDR1 is SGHTA and CDR2 is FQGNSA in the germline V gene. In nucleotides, the CDR3 is TGTGCCAGCAGCTCACCGGGGACCCTCTCCTACGAGCAGTACTTC. It encodes CASSSPGTLSYEQYF.

The sample holds many counts of this clonotype. This chain connects TRBV7-6 to TRBJ2-7; 8 positions match TRBD2. CDR3 size: 13 residues. V shed 8 bases, J shed 6 bases, and the junction held 9 bases outside the gene matches. In germline, CDR1 is SGHVS, CDR2 FNYEAQ. The CDR3 nucleotides read TGTGCCAGCGCGGGAGCGGGAGCCCGCGAGCAGTACTTC. Protein: CASAGAGAREQYF.

On this clonotype itself: A much larger clone differs from this one at a single base, so this may be a read error. V usage is TRBV28 and J usage is TRBJ2-3; D may match TRBD1 or TRBD2 (5 bases each). Trimming shortened V by 10 bases and J by 0 bases, and 8 bases separated the two germline ends. Germline assignment: CDR1 MDHEN and CDR2 SYDVKM. This CDR3 has 12 residues. CDR3 sequence reads: CANRTSTDTQYF. For the CDR3, the DNA is TGTGCCAACAGGACTAGCACAGATACGCAGTATTTT.

This clonotype was detected a few times. The genes are TRBV28 and TRBJ1-1; 7 nucleotides agree with TRBD1. Germline V CDR1 and CDR2: MDHEN, SYDVKM. The CDR3 loop spans 13 amino acids. J gave up 3 bases and V 6 bases, and 4 bases lay outside the gene matches. CDR3 region: CASSPGGHTEAFF. DNA for the CDR3: TGTGCCAGCAGCCCAGGGGGGCACACTGAAGCTTTCTTT.

The chain recombines TRBV29-1 with TRBJ2-3; D not certain. V lost 5 bases and J lost 2, with 11 bases in between. Looked up from germline, CDR1 is SQVTM and CDR2 is ANQGSEA. The CDR3 has 13 residues. The CDR3 coding sequence is TGCAGCGTTCATCACACACACACAGATACGCAGTATTTT. Protein: CSVHHTHTDTQYF.

This clonotype was observed many times. The chain joins TRBV6-2 or TRBV6-3 to TRBJ2-7; a weak D match, TRBD2 (5 bases). This CDR3 comprises 14 residues. V dropped 0 bases and J dropped 2 bases, with 8 bases sitting between them. Germline CDR1 MNHEY, CDR2 SVGEGT. CDR3: CASSYSGNTYEQYF. The CDR3 DNA reads TGTGCCAGCAGTTACTCCGGGAATACCTACGAGCAGTACTTC.

The chain joins TRBV9 to TRBJ2-7; D may be TRBD1 (6 bases). The V gene lost 4 bases and the J gene lost 2 bases, with 13 bases spanning the gap. The CDR3 runs to 14 residues. Germline CDR1 is SGDLS and CDR2 is YYNGEE. DNA of the CDR3: TGTGCCAGCAGCCCCAGACAGGCTACCTACGAGCAGTACTTC. It specifies CASSPRQATYEQYF.

In its sample, this clonotype was seen many times. The chain links TRBV18 to TRBJ1-1; D is unresolved. The CDR3 contains 12 residues. V was shortened by 4 bases and J by 3 bases, with 6 bases between the two germline ends. CDR1 is KGHSH, CDR2 LQKENI, per germline. The CDR3 coding sequence is TGTGCCAGCTCACTGGGTGACACTGAAGCTTTCTTT. This codes for CASSLGDTEAFF.

The table lists this clonotype with a few counts. This chain joins TRBV2 and TRBJ1-1, with D maybe TRBD1 (6 bases). The CDR3 is made up of 12 amino acids. The V end lost 6 bases, the J end lost 5 bases, and 10 bases lay between the germline ends. Per germline, CDR1 SNHLY and CDR2 FYNNEI. The CDR3 spells CASRDSYTEAFF. The CDR3 DNA follows: TGTGCCAGCAGGGACAGTTATACTGAAGCTTTCTTT.

The chain couples TRBV4-2 to TRBJ2-5, with D tentatively TRBD1 or TRBD2 (5 bases each). CDR1 LGHNA and CDR2 YNFKEQ come from the germline V gene. The V gene lost 1 base and the J gene lost 5 bases, with 14 bases spanning the gap. This CDR3 spans 15 amino acids. The CDR3 reads CASSQGSGGSETQYF. CDR3 in DNA: TGTGCCAGCAGCCAAGGAAGTGGGGGTTCGGAGACCCAGTACTTC.

This clonotype has just a few counts. The V and J genes are TRBV7-2 and TRBJ2-3; no reliable D call. Germline V gene sequence: CDR1 SGHTA, CDR2 FQGNSA. The CDR3 extends over 16 amino acids. V lost 2 bases and J lost 6, with 18 bases in between. The CDR3 is CASSLIGQSSRDTQYF. DNA of the CDR3: TGTGCCAGCAGCTTAATAGGGCAGAGTAGTCGGGATACGCAGTATTTT.

The sample holds many counts of this clonotype. The chain joins TRBV7-2 to TRBJ2-1; D not certain. The CDR3 has 13 amino acids. Germline loops: CDR1 SGHTA, CDR2 FQGNSA. Trimming took off 5 bases at V and 6 bases at J, with 11 bases between the two ends. This CDR3 is CASSILRANEQFF. The CDR3 DNA follows: TGTGCCAGCAGCATCCTACGGGCCAATGAGCAGTTCTTC.